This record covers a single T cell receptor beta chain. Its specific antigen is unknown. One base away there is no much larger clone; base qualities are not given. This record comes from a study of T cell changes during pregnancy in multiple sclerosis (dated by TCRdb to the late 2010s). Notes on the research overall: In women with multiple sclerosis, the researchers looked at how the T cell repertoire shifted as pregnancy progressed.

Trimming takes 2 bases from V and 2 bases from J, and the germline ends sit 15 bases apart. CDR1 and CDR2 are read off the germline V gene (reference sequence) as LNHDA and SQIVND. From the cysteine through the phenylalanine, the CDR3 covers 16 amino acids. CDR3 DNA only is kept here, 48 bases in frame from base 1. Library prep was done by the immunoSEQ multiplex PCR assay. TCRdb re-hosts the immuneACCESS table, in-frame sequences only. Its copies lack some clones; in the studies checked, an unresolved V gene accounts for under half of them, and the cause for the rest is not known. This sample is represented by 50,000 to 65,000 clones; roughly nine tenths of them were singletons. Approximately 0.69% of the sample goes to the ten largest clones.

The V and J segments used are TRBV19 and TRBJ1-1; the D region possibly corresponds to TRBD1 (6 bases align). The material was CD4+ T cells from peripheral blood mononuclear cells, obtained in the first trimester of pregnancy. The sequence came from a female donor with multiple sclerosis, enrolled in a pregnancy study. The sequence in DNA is TGTGCCAGTAGTATATATAGGCTACAGGGTAACACTGAAGCTTTCTTT. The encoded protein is CASSIYRLQGNTEAFF.